Listed here are 16 T cell receptor beta chains from one sample, sequenced in a study of somatic mutations in cytotoxic T cells in rheumatoid arthritis. Profiling relied on immunoSEQ multiplex PCR, and the TCRdb table lists in-frame clones only, not all of them. The sample contains around 19,000 clones, 65% to 70% of which appear only once. The specimen was CD8+ T cells sorted from blood. Receptors were obtained from an adult with rheumatoid arthritis.

The V call is TRBV6-5, the J call TRBJ1-1; tentative D call: TRBD1 (5 bases). The CDR3 loop spans 14 amino acids. Per germline, CDR1 MNHEY and CDR2 SVGAGI. Trimming took off 4 bases at V and 7 bases at J, with 16 bases between the two ends. The CDR3 DNA sequence: TGTGCCAGCAGTTCTTGGCGGGACGGCAATGAAGCTTTCTTT. This sequence encodes CASSSWRDGNEAFF.

About this clone: In the same sample, other DNA sequences code for this CDR3. The genes are TRBV11-2 and TRBJ2-2; tentatively, D is TRBD1 (6 bases). The CDR3 contains 18 residues. CDR1 SGHAT and CDR2 FQNNGV come from the germline V gene. Trimming removed 5 bases at V and 0 bases at J, with 19 bases between. The CDR3 spells CASSSQRTDYSNTGELFF. CDR3 bases: TGTGCCAGCAGCAGCCAACGGACAGACTACTCGAACACCGGGGAGCTGTTTTTT. The complete variable domain, with remaining parts taken from reference TRBV11-2 and TRBJ2-2, reads EAGVAQSPRYKIIEKRQSVAFWCNPISGHATLYWYQQILGQGPKLLIQFQNNGVVDDSQLPKDRFSAERLKGVDSTLKIQPAKLEDSAVYLCASSSQRTDYSNTGELFFGEGSRLTVL.

The CDR3 sequence is CASSLGQDTEAFF. The CDR3 nucleotides read TGCGCCAGCAGCTTGGGGCAGGACACTGAAGCTTTCTTT. V gene TRBV5-1 combines with J gene TRBJ1-1; no clear D. V was pared by 0 bases and J by 3 bases, with 6 bases between. The length of the CDR3 is 13 residues. In germline, CDR1 is SGHRS, CDR2 YFSETQ.

Here the CDR3 reads CATSRGRDSLLSSYNEQFF. The DNA for the CDR3 is TGTGCCACCAGCAGAGGAAGAGACAGTCTGTTGAGCTCCTACAATGAGCAGTTCTTC. The chain is built from TRBV15 and TRBJ2-1, with D perhaps matching TRBD1 (5 bases). V was trimmed by 1 base and J by 0 bases, leaving 19 bases between them. Germline V CDR1 and CDR2: LNHNV, YYDKDF (reference sequence). This CDR3 comprises 19 residues.

The rearrangement links TRBV4-2 to TRBJ1-1; 7 bases map to TRBD1. Germline lookup yields CDR1 LGHNA and CDR2 YNFKEQ. The CDR3 has 17 amino acids. V dropped 0 bases and J dropped 0; count of bases not matched to a gene: 7. The CDR3 reads CASSQDRVQGLNTEAFF. In nucleotides, the CDR3 is TGTGCCAGCAGCCAAGATAGGGTACAGGGGCTGAACACTGAAGCTTTCTTT.

The chain employs TRBV4-3 and TRBJ2-7; no definite D call. CDR1 is LGHNA and CDR2 is YSLEER in the germline V gene. Trimming left V 1 base short and J 0 bases short, with 10 bases between. The CDR3 loop spans 15 amino acids. The DNA of the CDR3 is TGCGCCAGCAGCCAAGGGACGGCGAGCTCCTACGAGCAGTACTTC. Amino acids: CASSQGTASSYEQYF.

This chain connects TRBV9 to TRBJ1-4; D is possibly TRBD1 (6 bases). In germline, CDR1 is SGDLS, CDR2 YYNGEE. Trimming removed 4 bases at V and 3 bases at J, with 13 bases between. The CDR3 runs to 15 residues. The CDR3 DNA reads TGTGCCAGCAGCCCCCAACAGGGTCCTAATGAAAAACTGTTTTTT. It translates to CASSPQQGPNEKLFF. Full variable domain (remainder filled in from reference TRBV9 and TRBJ1-4): DSGVTQTPKHLITATGQRVTLRCSPRSGDLSVYWYQQSLDQGLQFLIQYYNGEERAKGNILERFSAQQFPDLHSELNLSSLELGDSALYFCASSPQQGPNEKLFFGSGTQLSVL.

This clone was observed a handful of times. This chain joins TRBV27 and TRBJ1-5; no clear D. Germline CDR1 is MNHEY and CDR2 is SMNVEV (reference sequence). The CDR3 covers 13 residues. Trimming removed 5 bases at V and 4 bases at J, with 9 bases between. In DNA, the CDR3 is TGTGCCAGCAGTACGACCCAAAATCAGCCCCAGCATTTT. This translates into CASSTTQNQPQHF.

This chain connects TRBV28 to TRBJ1-3; no definite D call. Germline lookup yields CDR1 MDHEN and CDR2 SYDVKM. Trimming shortened V by 1 base and J by 2 bases, and 9 bases separated the two germline ends. The CDR3 has 15 amino acids. CDR3 sequence reads: CASSLYGEAGNTIYF. The CDR3 nucleotides are TGTGCCAGCAGTTTATACGGGGAAGCTGGAAACACCATATATTTT. Full variable domain (missing parts from reference TRBV28 and TRBJ1-3): DVKVTQSSRYLVKRTGEKVFLECVQDMDHENMFWYRQDPGLGLRLIYFSYDVKMKEKGDIPEGYSVSREKKERFSLILESASTNQTSMYLCASSLYGEAGNTIYFGEGSWLTVV.

Relative to its sample, this clone is medium-sized. CDR3 in DNA: TGTGCCAGCAGCTTAACCCAGGGGCCCAACGAAAAACTGTTTTTT. Translating gives CASSLTQGPNEKLFF. The chain carries TRBV7-9 and TRBJ1-4; D might be TRBD1 (6 bases). The CDR3 loop spans 15 amino acids. Trimming took off 2 bases at V and 8 bases at J, with 15 bases between the two ends. Germline CDR1 is SEHNR and CDR2 is FQNEAQ (reference sequence). Looking up the rest from reference TRBV7-9 and TRBJ1-4 gives the full variable domain: DTGVSQNPRHKITKRGQNVTFRCDPISEHNRLYWYRQTLGQGPEFLTYFQNEAQLEKSRLLSDRFSAERPKGSFSTLEIQRTEQGDSAMYLCASSLTQGPNEKLFFGSGTQLSVL.

This clone was counted only a few times. The chain couples TRBV27 to TRBJ1-1, with 11 nucleotides matching TRBD1. The germline CDR1 and CDR2 sequences are MNHEY and SMNVEV (reference sequence). Trimming at V came to 5 bases and at J to 1 base, leaving 6 bases not matched to a gene. The CDR3 spans 16 residues. The CDR3 spells CASSPRTGGWNTEAFF. For the CDR3, the DNA is TGTGCCAGCAGTCCCCGGACAGGGGGCTGGAACACTGAAGCTTTCTTT.

This clone is categorized as medium-sized. The chain uses TRBV4-1 and TRBJ2-2; D gene unclear. The CDR3 length is 15 residues. The V end lost 4 bases, the J end lost 3 bases, and 12 bases lay between the germline ends. Germline V CDR1 and CDR2: MGHRA, YSYEKL. DNA for the CDR3: TGCGCCAGCAGCCCCTCGCGGACGTACACCGGGGAGCTGTTTTTT. It encodes CASSPSRTYTGELFF.

This clone has more than one count but fewer than ten. This chain connects TRBV27 to TRBJ1-2; a weak D match, TRBD1 (6 bases). Germline V gene data show CDR1 as MNHEY and CDR2 as SMNVEV (reference sequence). The ends were cut back, 6 bases at V and 4 bases at J, with 18 bases in the middle. The CDR3 is 15 amino acids. The CDR3 is CASSPGGQGGYGYTF. The CDR3 nucleotides are TGTGCCAGCAGCCCTGGGGGGCAAGGAGGCTATGGCTACACCTTC.

For the CDR3, the DNA is TGTGCCAGCTCACTCCCTAGCGGTTACACAGATACGCAGTATTTT. It codes for CASSLPSGYTDTQYF. V is TRBV18 and J is TRBJ2-3; TRBD2 agrees at 7 bases. CDR3 length: 15 amino acids. The V and J ends lost 4 bases and 2 bases, in that order; junction bases with no gene match: 6. Germline CDR1 is KGHSH and CDR2 is LQKENI. The full variable domain, completed using reference TRBV18 and TRBJ2-3, is NAGVMQNPRHLVRRRGQEARLRCSPMKGHSHVYWYRQLPEEGLKFMVYLQKENIIDESGMPKERFSAEFPKEGPSILRIQQVVRGDSAAYFCASSLPSGYTDTQYFGPGTRLTVL.

This clone was seen a few times. The V and J genes are TRBV7-9 and TRBJ1-1, with D unclear. Germline V gene lookup returns CDR1 SEHNR and CDR2 FQNEAQ (reference sequence). V lost 5 bases and J lost 8, with 15 bases in between. The CDR3 totals 13 residues. The CDR3 region is CASSPSMISEAFF. In DNA, the CDR3 is TGTGCCAGCAGCCCCTCTATGATTTCAGAAGCTTTCTTT.

V is TRBV2 and J is TRBJ1-5, with 9 nucleotides matching TRBD1. V trimming: 5 bases; J trimming: 2 bases; junction bases outside the gene matches: 7. Germline V gives CDR1 SNHLY, CDR2 FYNNEI. The CDR3 has 16 residues. This CDR3 reads CASSSRTGERNQPQHF. In DNA, the CDR3 is TGTGCCAGCAGTAGCCGGACAGGGGAGCGCAATCAGCCCCAGCATTTT.